The 10 T cell receptor beta chains below all came from one sample that was sequenced in a study of T cell responses to AZD1222 COVID-19 vaccine. Measured with immunoSEQ multiplex PCR; TCRdb has only the in-frame clones, and not every one. The table includes some 140,000 clones, over 90% detected once. The starting material was peripheral blood, obtained on day 0 of AZD1222 vaccination. The receptors were sampled from an adult in good health.

This chain joins TRBV2 and TRBJ1-5; 8 nucleotides align to TRBD1. This CDR3 is built from 16 residues. Germline V gene lookup returns CDR1 SNHLY and CDR2 FYNNEI. The J segment lost 3 bases and the V segment lost 1 base, leaving 5 bases of the junction unmatched. The CDR3 nucleotides are TGTGCCAGCAGTGAAGAGGACAGGGTTTTCAATCAGCCCCAGCATTTT. This codes for CASSEEDRVFNQPQHF.

This chain uses TRBV12-5 with TRBJ1-3; D unclear. The length of the CDR3 is 16 residues. The germline CDR1 and CDR2 sequences are LGHNT and FRNRAP. V shed 7 bases and J shed 0 bases, with 16 bases lying between them. DNA for the CDR3: TGTGCTAGTGCCTATGGAGGCCTTTCCTCTGGAAACACCATATATTTT. It translates to CASAYGGLSSGNTIYF.

The V call is TRBV7-9, the J call TRBJ1-2; 7 bases match TRBD1. The CDR3 extends over 14 amino acids. With V trimmed by 3 bases and J by 7 bases, 8 bases remained unmatched. The germline gives CDR1 SEHNR, CDR2 FQNEAQ (reference sequence). The CDR3 DNA reads TGTGCCAGCAGCTTTGACAGGGCCCTTACTGGCTACACCTTC. It encodes CASSFDRALTGYTF.

The rearrangement joins TRBV19 to TRBJ2-7; D is perhaps TRBD1 or TRBD2 (5 bases each). V lost 5 bases, J lost 1 base, and 9 bases lay in between. Germline loops: CDR1 LNHDA, CDR2 SQIVND (reference sequence). The CDR3 spans 13 residues. The DNA of the CDR3 is TGTGCCAGTAGTGCAGGGAGTTCCTACGAGCAGTACTTC. This sequence encodes CASSAGSSYEQYF.

This sequence joins TRBV10-2 and TRBJ1-1; D remains unclear. CDR3 length equals 13 residues. Per the germline V gene, CDR1 is WSHSY and CDR2 is SAAADI. V was cut by 11 bases and J by 2 bases, with 15 bases left in between. CDR3 in amino acids: CASWTTPNTEAFF. The CDR3 region has the DNA TGCGCCTCCTGGACGACACCTAACACTGAAGCTTTCTTT.

This clone was seen a single time. The V gene is TRBV4-1, the J gene TRBJ2-1; maybe TRBD2 (6 bases). The CDR3 covers 14 residues. Per the germline V gene, CDR1 is MGHRA and CDR2 is YSYEKL. Trimming pared 6 bases from V and 0 bases from J, leaving 9 bases between. CDR3 protein: CASSRDFSYNEQFF. For the CDR3, the DNA is TGCGCCAGCAGTAGGGACTTCTCCTACAATGAGCAGTTCTTC.

The table lists this clone with a count of one. This chain links TRBV10-1 with TRBJ2-3; TRBD2 aligns across 8 bases. The germline V gene encodes CDR1 WNHNN and CDR2 SYGVQD (reference sequence). V was clipped by 0 bases and J by 2 bases; unmatched bases: 4. The CDR3 covers 16 residues. The CDR3 loop is CASSESNGGDTDTQYF. DNA for the CDR3: TGCGCCAGCAGTGAGTCGAACGGGGGGGACACAGATACGCAGTATTTT.

The chain combines TRBV18 with TRBJ1-2, with TRBD1 matching over 9 bases. Germline CDR1 and CDR2: KGHSH and LQKENI. J gave up 7 bases and V 2 bases, and 14 bases lay outside the gene matches. The CDR3 contains 17 residues. The CDR3 nucleotides read TGTGCCAGCTCACCATGGGACAGGGTCTTGTTTCGTCGTGGCTACACCTTC. Protein sequence: CASSPWDRVLFRRGYTF.

The chain combines TRBV27 with TRBJ1-5; D not certain. In germline, CDR1 is MNHEY, CDR2 SMNVEV (reference sequence). Between the trimmed V and J ends, which lost 2 bases and 4 bases, there was a span of 9 bases. The CDR3 covers 14 residues. The CDR3 DNA is TGTGCCAGCAGTTTAATCGCGGGAAATCAGCCCCAGCATTTT. Amino acid sequence: CASSLIAGNQPQHF.

This chain uses TRBV19 with TRBJ2-5, with D tentatively TRBD1 (6 bases). The CDR3 extends over 14 amino acids. Germline CDR1 is LNHDA and CDR2 is SQIVND (reference sequence). V was pared by 5 bases and J by 1 base, with 11 bases between. In nucleotides, the CDR3 is TGTGCCAGTAGTTTTTCAGGGGCCCAAGAGACCCAGTACTTC. It yields the protein CASSFSGAQETQYF.